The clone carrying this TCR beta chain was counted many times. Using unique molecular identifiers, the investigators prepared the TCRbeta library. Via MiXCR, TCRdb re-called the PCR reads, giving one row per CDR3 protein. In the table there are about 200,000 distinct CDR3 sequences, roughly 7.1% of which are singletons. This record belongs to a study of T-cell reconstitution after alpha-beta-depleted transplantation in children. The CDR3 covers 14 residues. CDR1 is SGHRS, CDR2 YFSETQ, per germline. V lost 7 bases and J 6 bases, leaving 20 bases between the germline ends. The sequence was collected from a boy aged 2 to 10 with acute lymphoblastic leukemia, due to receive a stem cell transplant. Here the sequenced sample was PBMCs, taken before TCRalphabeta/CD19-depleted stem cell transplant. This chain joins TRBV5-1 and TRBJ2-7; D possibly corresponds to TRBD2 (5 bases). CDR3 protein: CASGRSARRSEQYF. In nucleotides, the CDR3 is TGCGCCAGCGGACGGTCGGCACGGAGGTCCGAGCAGTACTTC.